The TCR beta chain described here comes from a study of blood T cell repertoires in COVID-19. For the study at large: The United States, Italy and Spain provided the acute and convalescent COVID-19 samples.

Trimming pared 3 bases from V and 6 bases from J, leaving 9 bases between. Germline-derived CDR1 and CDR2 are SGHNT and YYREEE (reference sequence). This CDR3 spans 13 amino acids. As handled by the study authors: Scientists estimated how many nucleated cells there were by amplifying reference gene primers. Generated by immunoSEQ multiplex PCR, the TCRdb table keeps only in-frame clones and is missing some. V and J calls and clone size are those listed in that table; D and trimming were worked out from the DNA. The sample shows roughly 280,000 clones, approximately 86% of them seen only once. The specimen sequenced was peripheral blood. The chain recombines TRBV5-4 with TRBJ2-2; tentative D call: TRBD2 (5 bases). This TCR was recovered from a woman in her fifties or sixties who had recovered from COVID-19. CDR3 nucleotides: TGTGCCAGCAGCTCCGGACTCTCCGGGGAGCTGTTTTTT. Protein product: CASSSGLSGELFF.